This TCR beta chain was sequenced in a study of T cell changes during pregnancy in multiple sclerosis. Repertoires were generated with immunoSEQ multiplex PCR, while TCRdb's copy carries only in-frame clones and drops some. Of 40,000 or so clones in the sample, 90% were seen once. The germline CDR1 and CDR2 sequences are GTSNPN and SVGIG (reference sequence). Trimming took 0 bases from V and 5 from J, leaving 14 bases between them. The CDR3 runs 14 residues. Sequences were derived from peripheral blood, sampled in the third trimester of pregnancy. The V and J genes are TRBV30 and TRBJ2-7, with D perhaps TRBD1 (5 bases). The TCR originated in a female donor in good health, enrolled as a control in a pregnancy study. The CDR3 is CAWSVSGRRNEQYF. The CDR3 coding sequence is TGTGCCTGGAGTGTGTCAGGGCGCCGGAACGAGCAGTACTTC.